The rows below give T cell receptor beta chains drawn from one sample of a study of cytomegalovirus exposure and HLA in healthy donors. Produced via immunoSEQ multiplex PCR; TCRdb's table is partial and in-frame only. The table records about 130,000 clones, 70% to 90% of them present only once. The sample was PBMCs. The receptors were sampled from a woman aged 35 to 49 in good health and CMV-seropositive. CDR3s include the opening cysteine and the closing phenylalanine or tryptophan.

TRBJ2-7 TRBV27 CASSFATVGSYEQYF
TRBJ2-5 TRBV6-1 CASSGVEGTQYF
TRBJ2-2 TRBV6-4 CASSDSGGTGELFF
TRBJ2-1 TRBV6-1 CASSDWQGANEQFF
TRBJ1-1 TRBV4-2 CASSQVDRRRNTEAFF
TRBJ2-2 TRBV15 CATSRGRTGINTGELFF
TRBJ2-7 TRBV6-1 CASGQERSYEQYF
TRBJ2-7 TRBV27 CASSAGELNEQYF
TRBJ1-1 TRBV10-2 CASSEDTEAFF
TRBJ1-1 TRBV5-1 CASSSKQGTENTEAFF
TRBJ1-5 TRBV11-2 CASSLASGGGNQPQHF
TRBJ2-7 TRBV5-8 CASSLSSRLRSYEQYF
TRBJ1-2 TRBV6-1 CASRTGQGTYGYTF
TRBJ2-7 TRBV11-2 CASSLSDRSYEQYF
TRBJ1-2 TRBV5-4 CASRREWGPGYTF
TRBJ1-6 TRBV6-5 CASSWQGGYNSPLHF
TRBJ1-1 TRBV10-1 CASRRIDTEAFF
TRBJ2-7 TRBV7-9 CASSPDRGGSYEQYF
TRBJ2-3 TRBV7-6 CASSLGLDRSDTQYF
TRBJ1-4 TRBV9 CASSARGGTNEKLFF
TRBJ2-2 TRBV6-1 CASSERQDNTGELFF
- TRBV11-2 CASSRSDSGSYEQYF
TRBJ1-1 TRBV27 CASFVRDRGTEAFF
TRBJ2-7 TRBV10-3 CAIRRGLAGSSYEQYF
TRBJ2-7 TRBV19 CASGGTYEQYF
TRBJ1-1 TRBV9 CASSVGVTGGTEAFF
TRBJ1-6 TRBV19 CASSIARGSPLHF
TRBJ2-1 TRBV18 CASSPRSGQGYNEQFF
TRBJ2-3 TRBV27 CASSLRRGTQYF
TRBJ1-1 TRBV7-3 CASSLGQGTEAFF
TRBJ1-1 TRBV11-2 CASRTPGTKNTEAFF
TRBJ1-2 TRBV6-5 CASSRGQGDYGYTF
TRBJ1-4 TRBV9 CASSGSTGPNEKLFF
TRBJ1-6 TRBV5-4 CASSLSRGVGKPLHF
TRBJ2-6 TRBV28 CASISGGAGANVLTF
TRBJ2-3 TRBV4-2 CASSQDQGASTDTQYF
TRBJ1-1 TRBV5-6 CASSLRGATNTEAFF
TRBJ1-2 TRBV28 CASTQRTEYGYTF
TRBJ2-1 TRBV28 CASSTLLANEQFF
TRBJ2-7 TRBV2 CASSERGDRVLYYEQYF
TRBJ2-7 TRBV6-1 CASSFGGEQYF
TRBJ1-1 TRBV4-3 CASSPQGGQGNTEAFF
TRBJ2-1 TRBV9 CASSVGEHEQFF
TRBJ2-1 TRBV18 CASSGLAGPTYNEQFF
TRBJ1-1 TRBV4-1 CASSQVMAAPMNTEAFF
TRBJ2-7 TRBV11-2 CASSRVGGADRYEQYF
TRBJ2-3 TRBV4-2 CASSQDAFGGGPADTQYF
TRBJ2-7 TRBV6-4 CASSDASRRTSGRMYEQYF